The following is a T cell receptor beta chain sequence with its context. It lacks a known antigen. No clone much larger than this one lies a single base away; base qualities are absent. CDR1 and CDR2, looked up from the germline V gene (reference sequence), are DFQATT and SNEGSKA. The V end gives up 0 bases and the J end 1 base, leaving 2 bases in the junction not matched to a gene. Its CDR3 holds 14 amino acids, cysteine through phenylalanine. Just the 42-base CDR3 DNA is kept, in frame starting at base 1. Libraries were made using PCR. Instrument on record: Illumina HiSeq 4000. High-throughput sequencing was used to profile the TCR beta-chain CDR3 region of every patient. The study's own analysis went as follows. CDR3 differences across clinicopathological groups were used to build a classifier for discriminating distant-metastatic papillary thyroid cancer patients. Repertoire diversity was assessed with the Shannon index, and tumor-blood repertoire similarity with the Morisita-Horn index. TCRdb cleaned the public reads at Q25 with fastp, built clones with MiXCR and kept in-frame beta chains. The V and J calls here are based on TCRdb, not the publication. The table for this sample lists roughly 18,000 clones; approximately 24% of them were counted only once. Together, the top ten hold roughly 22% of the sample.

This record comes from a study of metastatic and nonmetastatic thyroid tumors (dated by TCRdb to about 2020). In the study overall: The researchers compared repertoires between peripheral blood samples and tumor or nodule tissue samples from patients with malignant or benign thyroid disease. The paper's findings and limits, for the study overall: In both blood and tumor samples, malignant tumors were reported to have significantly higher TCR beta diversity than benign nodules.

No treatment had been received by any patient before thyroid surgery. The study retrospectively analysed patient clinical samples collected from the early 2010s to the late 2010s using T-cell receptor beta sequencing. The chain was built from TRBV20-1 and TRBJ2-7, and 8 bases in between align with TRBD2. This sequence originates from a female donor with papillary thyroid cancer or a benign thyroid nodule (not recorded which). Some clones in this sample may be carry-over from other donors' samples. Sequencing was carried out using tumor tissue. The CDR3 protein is CSARDSGGSYEQYF. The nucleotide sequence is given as TGCAGTGCTAGAGATTCGGGGGGGTCCTACGAGCAGTACTTC.